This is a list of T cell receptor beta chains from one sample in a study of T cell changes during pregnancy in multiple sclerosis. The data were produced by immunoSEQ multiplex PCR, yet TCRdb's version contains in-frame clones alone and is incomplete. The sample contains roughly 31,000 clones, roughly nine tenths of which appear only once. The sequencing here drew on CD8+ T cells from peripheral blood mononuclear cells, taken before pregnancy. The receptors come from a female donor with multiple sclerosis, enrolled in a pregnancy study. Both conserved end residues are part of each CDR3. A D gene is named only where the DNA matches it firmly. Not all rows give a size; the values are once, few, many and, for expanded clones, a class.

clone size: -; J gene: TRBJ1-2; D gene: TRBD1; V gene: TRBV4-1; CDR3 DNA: TGCGCCAGCAGCCCCCGGGGCGGGACAGTCTATGGCTACACCTTC; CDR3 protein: CASSPRGGTVYGYTF
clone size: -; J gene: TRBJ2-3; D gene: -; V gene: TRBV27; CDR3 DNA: TGTGCCAGCAGTTTAGGGTCTGGGCTGGTCACAGATACGCAGTATTTT; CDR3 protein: CASSLGSGLVTDTQYF
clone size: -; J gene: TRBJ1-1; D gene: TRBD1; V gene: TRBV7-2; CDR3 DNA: TGTGCCAGCAGCTTCGCCCTAGGGGGCGGTCGGGCTTTCTTT; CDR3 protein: CASSFALGGGRAFF
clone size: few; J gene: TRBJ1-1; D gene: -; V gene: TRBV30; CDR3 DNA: TGTGCCTGCCAACAGGGTAGGGACACTGAAGCTTTCTTT; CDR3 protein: CACQQGRDTEAFF
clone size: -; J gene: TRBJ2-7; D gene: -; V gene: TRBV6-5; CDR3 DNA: TGTGCCAGCAGTTACGCCCTGGGGCCCTACGAGCAGTACTTC; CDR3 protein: CASSYALGPYEQYF
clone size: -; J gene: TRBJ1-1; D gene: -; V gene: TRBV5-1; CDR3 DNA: TGCGCCAGCCGTCTGGGCCCTAACACTGAAGCTTTCTTT; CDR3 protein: CASRLGPNTEAFF
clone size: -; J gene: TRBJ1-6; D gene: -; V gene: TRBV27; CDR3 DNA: TGTGCCAGCTCCTTTGAGAATTCACCCCTCCACTTT; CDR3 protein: CASSFENSPLHF
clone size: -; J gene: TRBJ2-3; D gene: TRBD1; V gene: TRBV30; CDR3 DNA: TGTGCCTGCGGGGACAGGGGATCAACTAGCACAGATACGCAGTATTTT; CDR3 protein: CACGDRGSTSTDTQYF
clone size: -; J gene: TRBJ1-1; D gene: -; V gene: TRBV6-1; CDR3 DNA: TGTGCCAGCAGTGGGGGGGTTCGGAGCACTGAAGCTTTCTTT; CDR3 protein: CASSGGVRSTEAFF
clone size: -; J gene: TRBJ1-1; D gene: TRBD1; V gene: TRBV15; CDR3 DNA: TGTGCCACCAGCCAGGGGGGCCCTGAAGCTTTCTTT; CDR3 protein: CATSQGGPEAFF
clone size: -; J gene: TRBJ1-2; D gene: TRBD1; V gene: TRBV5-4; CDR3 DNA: TGTGCCAGCAGCAGGCCGGGACAGGGGTATGGCTACACCTTC; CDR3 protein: CASSRPGQGYGYTF
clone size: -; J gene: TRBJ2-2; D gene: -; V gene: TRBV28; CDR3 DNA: TGTGCCAGCAGCCCCCTGGGGCTCGCCGGGGAGCTGTTTTTT; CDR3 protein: CASSPLGLAGELFF
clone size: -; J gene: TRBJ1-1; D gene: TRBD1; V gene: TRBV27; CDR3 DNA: TGTGCCAGCAGTTGGCAGTACGACAGGGAGACGGAGGGCGAGAACACTGAAGCTTTCTTT; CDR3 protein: CASSWQYDRETEGENTEAFF
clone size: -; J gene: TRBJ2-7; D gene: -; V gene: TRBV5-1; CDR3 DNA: TGCGCCAGCAGCTTGCGTAGCTCTGGCCTAACCTACGAGCAGTACTTC; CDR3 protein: CASSLRSSGLTYEQYF
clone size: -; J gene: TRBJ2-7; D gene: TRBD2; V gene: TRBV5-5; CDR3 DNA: TGTGCCAGCAGCTTCAACCCGGCGGGGGTTTACGAGCAGTACTTC; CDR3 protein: CASSFNPAGVYEQYF
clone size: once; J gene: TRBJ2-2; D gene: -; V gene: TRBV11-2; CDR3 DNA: TGTGCCAGCAGCTTCGGAGCCGGGGAGCTGTTTTTT; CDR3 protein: CASSFGAGELFF
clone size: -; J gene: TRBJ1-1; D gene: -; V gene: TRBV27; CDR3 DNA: TGTGCCAGCAGTTTATCGTGGGGGGGCATGAACACTGAAGCTTTCTTT; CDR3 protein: CASSLSWGGMNTEAFF
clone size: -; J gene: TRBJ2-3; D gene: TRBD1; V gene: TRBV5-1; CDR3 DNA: TGCGCCAGCAGCTCAGCCGACAGGGTTGGAGATACGCAGTATTTT; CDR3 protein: CASSSADRVGDTQYF
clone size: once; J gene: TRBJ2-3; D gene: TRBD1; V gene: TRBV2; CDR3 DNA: TGTGCCAGCTACCCCTCGACAGGGGGCGGGAGAGATACGCAGTATTTT; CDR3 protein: CASYPSTGGGRDTQYF
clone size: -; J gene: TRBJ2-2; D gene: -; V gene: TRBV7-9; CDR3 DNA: TGTGCCAGTTCTAAAGGACAGAAGCCATCCTATACCGGGGAGCTGTTTTTT; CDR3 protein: CASSKGQKPSYTGELFF
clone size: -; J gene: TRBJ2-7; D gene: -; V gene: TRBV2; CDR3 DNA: TGTGCCAGCAGAGCCCGGGACTACGAGCAGTACTTC; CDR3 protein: CASRARDYEQYF
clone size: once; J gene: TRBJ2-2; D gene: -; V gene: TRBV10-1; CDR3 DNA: TGCGCCAGCAGTGAGGTATTGAGCACCGGGGAGCTGTTTTTT; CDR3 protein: CASSEVLSTGELFF
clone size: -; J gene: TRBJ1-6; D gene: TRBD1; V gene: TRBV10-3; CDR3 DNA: TGTGCCATCAGTGTCGACAGGGCTGCTTCACCCCTCCACTTT; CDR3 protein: CAISVDRAASPLHF
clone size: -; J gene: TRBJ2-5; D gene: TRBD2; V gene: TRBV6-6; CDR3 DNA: TGTGCCACCGGGGGGGACCAAGAGACCCAGTACTTC; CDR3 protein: CATGGDQETQYF
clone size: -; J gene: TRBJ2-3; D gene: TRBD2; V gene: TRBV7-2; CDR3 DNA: TGTGCCAGCAGCCCCTCCTGGCGGGGGGAGACAGATACGCAGTATTTT; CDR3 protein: CASSPSWRGETDTQYF